Shown below are 4 T cell receptor beta chains from a single sample sequenced in a study of beta chain features in type 1 diabetes. The sequenced template was cDNA made from the entire isolated RNA. The method was immunoSEQ multiplex PCR; TCRdb's version includes in-frame clones alone and lacks a portion of them. Seen here are approximately 110,000 clones, under 40% observed once, and the top ten hold roughly 0.07%. The sequencing sample was made of stem cell memory CD4+ T cells from blood. These receptors all come from a woman aged 18-29 years in good health.

This clone was picked up one time. V is TRBV28 and J is TRBJ1-1; TRBD1 agrees at 8 bases. This CDR3 has 12 amino acids. Germline V lookup: CDR1 MDHEN, CDR2 SYDVKM. The trim removed 8 bases at V and 7 bases at J, leaving 6 bases unmatched. The DNA for the CDR3 is TGTGCCAGCTTTTCAGGGGGCGGTGAAGCTTTCTTT. It translates to CASFSGGGEAFF.

The V call is TRBV6-6, the J call TRBJ2-3, with a tentative D call TRBD2 (6 bases). The CDR3 covers 15 residues. Germline CDR1 is MNHNY and CDR2 is SVGAGI (reference sequence). Trimming removed 2 bases from V and 0 bases from J, with 9 bases in between. CDR3 bases: TGTGCCAGCAGTTACCTGCGGGGCAGCACAGATACGCAGTATTTT. Translating gives CASSYLRGSTDTQYF.

CDR3 sequence (DNA): TGTGCCAGCAGTTTATATCCAGGGAGGCGACCCGACAATGAGCAGTTCTTC. It translates to CASSLYPGRRPDNEQFF. The V call is TRBV28, the J call TRBJ2-1; possible D gene TRBD2, 6 bases. CDR3 length equals 17 residues. V lost 1 base and J lost 5, with 18 bases in between. Germline V gene lookup returns CDR1 MDHEN and CDR2 SYDVKM.

This rearrangement joins TRBV28 to TRBJ2-7, with TRBD2 identical over 11 bases. J was trimmed by 4 bases and V by 6 bases; bases with no gene match: 5. This CDR3 has 14 amino acids. In germline, CDR1 is MDHEN, CDR2 SYDVKM. In DNA, the CDR3 is TGTGCCAGCAGCATTAGCGGGAGGGCTTACGAGCAGTACTTC. Its protein product is CASSISGRAYEQYF.